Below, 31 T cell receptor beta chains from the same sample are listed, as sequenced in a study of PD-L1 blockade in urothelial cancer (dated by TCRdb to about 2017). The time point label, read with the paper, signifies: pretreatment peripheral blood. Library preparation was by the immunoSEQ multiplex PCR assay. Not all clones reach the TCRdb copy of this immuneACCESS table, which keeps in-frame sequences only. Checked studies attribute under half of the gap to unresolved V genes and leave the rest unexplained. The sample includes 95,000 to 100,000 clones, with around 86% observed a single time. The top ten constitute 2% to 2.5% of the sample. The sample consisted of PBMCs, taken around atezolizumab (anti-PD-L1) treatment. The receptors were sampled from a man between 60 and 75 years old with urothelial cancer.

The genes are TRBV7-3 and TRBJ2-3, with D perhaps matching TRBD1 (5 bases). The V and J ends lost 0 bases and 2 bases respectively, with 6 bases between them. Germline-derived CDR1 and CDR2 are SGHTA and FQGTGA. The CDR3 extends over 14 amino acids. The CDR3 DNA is TGTGCCAGCAGCTTAACCAGGGACACAGATACGCAGTATTTT. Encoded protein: CASSLTRDTDTQYF.

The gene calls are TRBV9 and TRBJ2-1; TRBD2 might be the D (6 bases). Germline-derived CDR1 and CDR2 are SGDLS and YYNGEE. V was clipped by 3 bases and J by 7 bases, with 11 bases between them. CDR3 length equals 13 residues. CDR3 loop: CASSGEVWNEQFF. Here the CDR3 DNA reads TGTGCCAGCAGCGGGGAGGTGTGGAATGAGCAGTTCTTC.

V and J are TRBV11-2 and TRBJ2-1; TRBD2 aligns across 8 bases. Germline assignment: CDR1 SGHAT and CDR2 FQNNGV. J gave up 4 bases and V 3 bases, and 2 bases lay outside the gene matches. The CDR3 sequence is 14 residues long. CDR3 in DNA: TGTGCCAGCAGCTTTAGCGGGACATACAATGAGCAGTTCTTC. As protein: CASSFSGTYNEQFF.

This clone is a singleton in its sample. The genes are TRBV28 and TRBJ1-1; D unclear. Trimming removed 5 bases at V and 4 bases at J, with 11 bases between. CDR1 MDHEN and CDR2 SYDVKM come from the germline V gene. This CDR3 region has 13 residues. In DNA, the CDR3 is TGTGCCAGCAGTGCTCCCGGGTTCACTGAAGCTTTCTTT. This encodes CASSAPGFTEAFF.

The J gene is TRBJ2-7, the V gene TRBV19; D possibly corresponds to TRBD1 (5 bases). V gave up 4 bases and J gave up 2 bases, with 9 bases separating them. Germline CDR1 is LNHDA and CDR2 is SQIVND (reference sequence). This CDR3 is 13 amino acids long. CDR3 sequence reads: CASSKQEPYEQYF. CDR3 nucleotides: TGTGCCAGTAGTAAACAGGAACCCTACGAGCAGTACTTC. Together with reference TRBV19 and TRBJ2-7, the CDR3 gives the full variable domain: DGGITQSPKYLFRKEGQNVTLSCEQNLNHDAMYWYRQDPGQGLRLIYYSQIVNDFQKGDIAEGYSVSREKKESFPLTVTSAQKNPTAFYLCASSKQEPYEQYFGPGTRLTVT.

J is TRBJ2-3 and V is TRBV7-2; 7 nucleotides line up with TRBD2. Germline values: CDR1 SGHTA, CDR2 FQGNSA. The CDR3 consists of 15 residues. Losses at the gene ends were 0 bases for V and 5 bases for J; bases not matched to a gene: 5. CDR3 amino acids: CASSLAGDYRDTQYF. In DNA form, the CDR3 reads TGTGCCAGCAGCTTAGCAGGGGACTACAGAGATACGCAGTATTTT.

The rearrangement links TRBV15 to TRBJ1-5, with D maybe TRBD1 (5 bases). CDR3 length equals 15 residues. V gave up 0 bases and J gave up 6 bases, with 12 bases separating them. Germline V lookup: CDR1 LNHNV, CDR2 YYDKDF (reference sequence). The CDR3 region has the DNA TGTGCCACCAGCAGAGATGGAGGGGAAGGTCAGCCCCAGCATTTT. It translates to CATSRDGGEGQPQHF.

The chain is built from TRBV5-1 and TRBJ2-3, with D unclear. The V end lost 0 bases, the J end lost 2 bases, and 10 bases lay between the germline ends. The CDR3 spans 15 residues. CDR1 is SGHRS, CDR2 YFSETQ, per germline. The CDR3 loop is CASSLGGSATDTQYF. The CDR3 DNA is TGCGCCAGCAGCTTGGGCGGCAGCGCCACAGATACGCAGTATTTT.

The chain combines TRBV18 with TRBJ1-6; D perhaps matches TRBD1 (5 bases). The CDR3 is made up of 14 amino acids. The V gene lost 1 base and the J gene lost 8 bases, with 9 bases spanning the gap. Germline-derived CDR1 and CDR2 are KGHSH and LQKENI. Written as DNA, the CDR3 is TGTGCCAGCTCACCACAGGGGCTCGATTCACCCCTCCACTTT. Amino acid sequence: CASSPQGLDSPLHF. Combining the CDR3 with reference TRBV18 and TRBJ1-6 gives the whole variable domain NAGVMQNPRHLVRRRGQEARLRCSPMKGHSHVYWYRQLPEEGLKFMVYLQKENIIDESGMPKERFSAEFPKEGPSILRIQQVVRGDSAAYFCASSPQGLDSPLHFGNGTRLTVT.

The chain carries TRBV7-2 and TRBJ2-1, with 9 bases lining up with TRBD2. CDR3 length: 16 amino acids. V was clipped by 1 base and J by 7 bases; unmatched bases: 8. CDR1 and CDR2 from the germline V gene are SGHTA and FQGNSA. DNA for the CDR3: TGTGCCAGCAGCTTAGATCGCGGGGGGGTGGGGAATGAGCAGTTCTTC. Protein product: CASSLDRGGVGNEQFF.

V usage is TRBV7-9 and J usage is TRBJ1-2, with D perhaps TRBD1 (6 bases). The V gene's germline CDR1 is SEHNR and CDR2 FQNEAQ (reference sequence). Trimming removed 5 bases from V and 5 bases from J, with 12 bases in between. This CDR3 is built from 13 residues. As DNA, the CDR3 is TGTGCCAGCAGCCCTGGACAGCATTATGGCTACACCTTC. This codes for CASSPGQHYGYTF.

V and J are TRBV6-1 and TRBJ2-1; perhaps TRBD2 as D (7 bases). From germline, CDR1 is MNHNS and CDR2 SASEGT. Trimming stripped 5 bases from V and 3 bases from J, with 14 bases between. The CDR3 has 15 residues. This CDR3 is CASSQRGGIYNEQFF. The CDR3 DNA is TGTGCCAGCAGTCAGAGGGGGGGAATCTACAATGAGCAGTTCTTC.

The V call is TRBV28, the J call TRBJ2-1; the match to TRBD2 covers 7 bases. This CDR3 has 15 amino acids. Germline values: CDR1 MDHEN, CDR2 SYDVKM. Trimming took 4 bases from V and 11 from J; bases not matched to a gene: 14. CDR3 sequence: CASSYPPGGTPQQFF. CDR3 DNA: TGTGCCAGCAGTTACCCACCGGGAGGTACCCCCCAGCAGTTCTTC.

The CDR3 is CASSLDSGNNQPQHF. The CDR3 region has the DNA TGCGCCAGCAGCTTGGACTCAGGCAACAATCAGCCCCAGCATTTT. The V gene is TRBV5-1, the J gene TRBJ1-5; no clear D. The CDR3 sequence is 15 residues long. V shed 0 bases and J shed 3 bases, with 10 bases lying between them. Germline assignment: CDR1 SGHRS and CDR2 YFSETQ.

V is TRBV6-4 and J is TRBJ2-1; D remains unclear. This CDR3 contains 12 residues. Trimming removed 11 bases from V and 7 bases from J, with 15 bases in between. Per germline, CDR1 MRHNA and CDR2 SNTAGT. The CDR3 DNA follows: TGTGCCGCCCCTCTTCTCGGGAATGAGCAGTTCTTC. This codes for CAAPLLGNEQFF.

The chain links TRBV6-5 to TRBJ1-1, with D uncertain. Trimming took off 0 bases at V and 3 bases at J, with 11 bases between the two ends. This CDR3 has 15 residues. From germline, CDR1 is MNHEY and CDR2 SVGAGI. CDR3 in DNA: TGTGCCAGCAGTTACTCTGCCCGGAGGGACACTGAAGCTTTCTTT. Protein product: CASSYSARRDTEAFF.

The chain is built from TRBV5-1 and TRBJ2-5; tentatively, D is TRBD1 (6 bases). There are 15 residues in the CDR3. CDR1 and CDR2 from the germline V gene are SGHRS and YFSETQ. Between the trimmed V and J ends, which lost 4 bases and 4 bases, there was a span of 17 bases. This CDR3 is CASSRPQTGGETQYF. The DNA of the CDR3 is TGCGCCAGCAGCCGTCCTCAGACAGGCGGAGAGACCCAGTACTTC. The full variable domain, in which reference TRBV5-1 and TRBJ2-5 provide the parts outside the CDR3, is KAGVTQTPRYLIKTRGQQVTLSCSPISGHRSVSWYQQTPGQGLQFLFEYFSETQRNKGNFPGRFSGRQFSNSRSEMNVSTLELGDSALYLCASSRPQTGGETQYFGPGTRLLVL.

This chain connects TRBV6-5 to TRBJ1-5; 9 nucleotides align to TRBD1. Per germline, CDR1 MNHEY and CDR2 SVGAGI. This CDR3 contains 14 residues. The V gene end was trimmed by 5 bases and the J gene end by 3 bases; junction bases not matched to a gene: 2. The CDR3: CASSRDRDNQPQHF. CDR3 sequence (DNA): TGTGCCAGCAGTCGGGACAGGGACAATCAGCCCCAGCATTTT.

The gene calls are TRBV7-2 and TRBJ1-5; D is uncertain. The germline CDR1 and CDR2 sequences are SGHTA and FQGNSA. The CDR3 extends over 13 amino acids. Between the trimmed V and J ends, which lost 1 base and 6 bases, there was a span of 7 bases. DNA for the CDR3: TGTGCCAGCAGCTTAGATCGGGTTCAGCCCCAGCATTTT. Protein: CASSLDRVQPQHF.

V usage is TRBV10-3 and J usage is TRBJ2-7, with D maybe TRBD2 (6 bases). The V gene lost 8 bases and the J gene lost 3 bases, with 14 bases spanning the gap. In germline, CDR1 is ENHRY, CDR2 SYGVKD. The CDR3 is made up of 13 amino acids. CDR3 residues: CAIVGGIDYEQYF. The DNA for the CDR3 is TGTGCCATCGTCGGAGGGATTGACTACGAGCAGTACTTC.

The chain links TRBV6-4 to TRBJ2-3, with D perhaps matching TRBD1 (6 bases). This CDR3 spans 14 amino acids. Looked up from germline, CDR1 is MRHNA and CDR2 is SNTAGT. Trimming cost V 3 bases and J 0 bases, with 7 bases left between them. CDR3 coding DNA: TGTGCCAGCAGTGAGGGGGCTAGCACAGATACGCAGTATTTT. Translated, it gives CASSEGASTDTQYF.

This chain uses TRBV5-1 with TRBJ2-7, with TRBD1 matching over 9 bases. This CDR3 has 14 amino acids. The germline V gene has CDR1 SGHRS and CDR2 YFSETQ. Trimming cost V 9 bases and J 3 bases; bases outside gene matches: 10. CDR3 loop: CATSTGQGLYEQYF. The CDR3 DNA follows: TGCGCCACTTCGACGGGACAGGGCCTCTACGAGCAGTACTTC.

CDR3 DNA sequence: TGTGCCAGCAGCTTAGGTCGGACAGGCCTAGGCTCTGGGGCCAACGTCCTGACTTTC. This translates into CASSLGRTGLGSGANVLTF. The rearrangement uses TRBV11-2 and TRBJ2-6; TRBD1 matches at 7 bases. CDR1 is SGHAT and CDR2 is FQNNGV in the germline V gene. There are 19 residues in the CDR3. V lost 1 base to trimming and J lost 0 bases; unmatched junction nucleotides: 9.

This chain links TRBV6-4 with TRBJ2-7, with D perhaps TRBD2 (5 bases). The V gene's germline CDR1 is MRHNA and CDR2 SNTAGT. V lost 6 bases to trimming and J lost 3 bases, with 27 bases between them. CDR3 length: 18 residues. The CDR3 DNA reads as TGTGCCAGCAGCTCAAGGACCTTGCGGGCTGGAGGTCTCTACGAGCAGTACTTC. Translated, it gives CASSSRTLRAGGLYEQYF.

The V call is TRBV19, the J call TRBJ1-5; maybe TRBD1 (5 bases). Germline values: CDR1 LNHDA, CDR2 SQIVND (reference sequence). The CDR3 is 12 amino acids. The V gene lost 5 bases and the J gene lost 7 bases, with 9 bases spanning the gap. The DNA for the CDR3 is TGTGCCAGTAGTCACAGGTTACAGCCCCAGCATTTT. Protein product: CASSHRLQPQHF.

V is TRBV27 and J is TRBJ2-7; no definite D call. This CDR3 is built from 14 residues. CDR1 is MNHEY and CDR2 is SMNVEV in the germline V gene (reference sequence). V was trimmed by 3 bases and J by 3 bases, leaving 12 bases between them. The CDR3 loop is CASSFSPGNYEQYF. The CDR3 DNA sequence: TGTGCCAGCAGTTTTTCCCCAGGAAACTACGAGCAGTACTTC.

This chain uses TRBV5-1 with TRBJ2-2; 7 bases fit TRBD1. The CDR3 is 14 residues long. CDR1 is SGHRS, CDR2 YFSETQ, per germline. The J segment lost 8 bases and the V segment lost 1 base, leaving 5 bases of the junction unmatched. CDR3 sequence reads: CASSLTGTAGELFF. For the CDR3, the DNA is TGCGCCAGCAGCTTGACCGGGACAGCAGGGGAGCTGTTTTTT.

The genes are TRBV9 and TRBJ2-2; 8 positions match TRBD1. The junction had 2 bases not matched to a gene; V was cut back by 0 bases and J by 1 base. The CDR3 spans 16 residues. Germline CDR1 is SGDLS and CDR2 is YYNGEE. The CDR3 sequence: CASSVGTGWNTGELFF. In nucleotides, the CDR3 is TGTGCCAGCAGCGTAGGGACAGGGTGGAACACCGGGGAGCTGTTTTTT.

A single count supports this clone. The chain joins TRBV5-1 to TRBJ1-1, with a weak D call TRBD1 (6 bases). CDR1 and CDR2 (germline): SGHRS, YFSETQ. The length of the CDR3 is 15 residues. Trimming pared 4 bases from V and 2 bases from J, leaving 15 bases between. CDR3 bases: TGCGCCAGCAGCCCATCCCAGACAGGTAACACTGAAGCTTTCTTT. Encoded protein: CASSPSQTGNTEAFF.

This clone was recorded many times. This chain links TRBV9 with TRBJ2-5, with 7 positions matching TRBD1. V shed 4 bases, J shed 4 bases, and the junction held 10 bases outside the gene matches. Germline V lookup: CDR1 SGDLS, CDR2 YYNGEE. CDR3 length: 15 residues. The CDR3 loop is CASSPGTGDIETQYF. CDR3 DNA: TGTGCCAGCAGCCCTGGAACAGGGGATATAGAGACCCAGTACTTC.

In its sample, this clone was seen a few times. The CDR3 sequence: CASSLMRGPNEKLFF. CDR3 nucleotide sequence: TGCGCCAGCAGCTTGATGAGGGGGCCTAATGAAAAACTGTTTTTT. The genes are TRBV5-1 and TRBJ1-4, with 7 nucleotides matching TRBD1. Losses at the gene ends were 1 base for V and 3 bases for J; bases not matched to a gene: 3. The CDR3 covers 15 residues. The germline CDR1 and CDR2 sequences are SGHRS and YFSETQ.